One and the same sample provided the 9 T cell receptor beta chains below, sequenced in a study of blood T cell repertoires in COVID-19. Clones were read by immunoSEQ multiplex PCR, and TCRdb kept only the in-frame ones, dropping some. The sample shows more than 20,000 clones, around three quarters of them seen only once. The sequencing sample was made of peripheral blood. The source of these receptors is a man aged 55 to 69 with active COVID-19.

This chain connects TRBV27 to TRBJ2-1, with D possibly matching TRBD2 (5 bases). The ends were cut back, 7 bases at V and 2 bases at J, with 15 bases in the middle. Germline V gives CDR1 MNHEY, CDR2 SMNVEV (reference sequence). The CDR3 has 15 residues. The CDR3 loop is CASTQGSEPYNEQFF. DNA of the CDR3: TGTGCCAGCACCCAAGGTAGCGAGCCCTACAATGAGCAGTTCTTC.

The chain carries TRBV6-5 and TRBJ2-2; weak D call: TRBD2 (5 bases). V lost 7 bases to trimming and J lost 0 bases, with 12 bases between them. The CDR3 totals 15 residues. CDR1 is MNHEY and CDR2 is SVGAGI in the germline V gene. The CDR3 coding sequence is TGTGCCAGCACGAAGGTGGGAGCGAACACCGGGGAGCTGTTTTTT. Translated, it gives CASTKVGANTGELFF.

This clone was seen a few times. This chain uses TRBV15 with TRBJ2-7; 8 bases map to TRBD2. The CDR3 contains 14 residues. Germline loops: CDR1 LNHNV, CDR2 YYDKDF (reference sequence). Trimming at V came to 0 bases and at J to 3 bases, leaving 1 base not matched to a gene. The CDR3 loop reads CATSRDTSGYEQYF. The CDR3, as DNA: TGTGCCACCAGCAGAGATACTAGCGGCTACGAGCAGTACTTC. Looking up the rest from reference TRBV15 and TRBJ2-7 gives the full variable domain: DAMVIQNPRYQVTQFGKPVTLSCSQTLNHNVMYWYQQKSSQAPKLLFHYYDKDFNNEADTPDNFQSRRPNTSFCFLDIRSPGLGDTAMYLCATSRDTSGYEQYFGPGTRLTVT.

V gene TRBV19 combines with J gene TRBJ1-2, with 7 positions matching TRBD1. Germline V gene sequence: CDR1 LNHDA, CDR2 SQIVND (reference sequence). Trimming took 6 bases from V and 8 from J; bases not matched to a gene: 12. The CDR3 runs to 14 residues. The CDR3 DNA reads as TGTGCCAGTAGCCCCCCAGGGGGGATAGGAGGCTACACCTTC. Protein sequence: CASSPPGGIGGYTF.

This clone has a handful of counts. The rearrangement joins TRBV27 to TRBJ2-3, with 12 nucleotides matching TRBD2. The junction had 6 bases not matched to a gene; V was cut back by 5 bases and J by 3 bases. This CDR3 has 16 amino acids. Germline V gene sequence: CDR1 MNHEY, CDR2 SMNVEV (reference sequence). CDR3 in amino acids: CASSQQTSGSTDTQYF. CDR3 sequence (DNA): TGTGCCAGCAGTCAGCAGACTAGCGGGAGTACAGATACGCAGTATTTT.

This chain uses TRBV6-2 or TRBV6-3 with TRBJ2-2; TRBD1 matches at 7 bases. Germline trimming cut 5 bases from V and 4 bases from J; bases unmatched to any gene: 7. The CDR3 is made up of 15 amino acids. Looked up from germline, CDR1 is MNHEY and CDR2 is SVGEGT. The CDR3 is CASSPGQPITGELFF. As DNA, the CDR3 is TGTGCCAGCAGTCCGGGACAGCCGATCACCGGGGAGCTGTTTTTT.

The chain is built from TRBV19 and TRBJ2-3, with TRBD2 identical over 7 bases. Losses at the gene ends were 3 bases for V and 3 bases for J; bases not matched to a gene: 3. The CDR3 runs 14 residues. The germline V gene encodes CDR1 LNHDA and CDR2 SQIVND (reference sequence). The CDR3 nucleotides read TGTGCCAGTAGTATCGCTAGCGGAACAGATACGCAGTATTTT. This codes for CASSIASGTDTQYF.

V usage is TRBV6-5 and J usage is TRBJ2-7, with D possibly being TRBD2 (6 bases). Germline V gene data show CDR1 as MNHEY and CDR2 as SVGAGI. Trimming pared 4 bases from V and 5 bases from J, leaving 18 bases between. The CDR3 sequence is 15 residues long. The chain's CDR3 is CASSSGLGSRDEQYF. DNA of the CDR3: TGTGCCAGCAGTTCGGGACTCGGTAGTAGGGACGAGCAGTACTTC.

This clone was counted a single time. This chain joins TRBV7-9 and TRBJ2-3; D gene unclear. Trimming removed 1 base from V and 2 bases from J, with 7 bases in between. The CDR3 length is 14 residues. Germline V gene sequence: CDR1 SEHNR, CDR2 FQNEAQ (reference sequence). CDR3 nucleotide sequence: TGTGCCAGCAGCTTAGGAGCCGACACAGATACGCAGTATTTT. It is translated as CASSLGADTDTQYF. Complete variable domain (other parts from reference TRBV7-9 and TRBJ2-3): DTGVSQNPRHKITKRGQNVTFRCDPISEHNRLYWYRQTLGQGPEFLTYFQNEAQLEKSRLLSDRFSAERPKGSFSTLEIQRTEQGDSAMYLCASSLGADTDTQYFGPGTRLTVL.